This TCR beta chain was found in a study of cytotoxic CD8 clonotypes in ibrutinib-treated CLL. Unmatched junction bases numbered 7, after V lost 4 bases and J lost 4 bases. CDR3 size: 15 residues. CDR1 and CDR2 from the germline V gene are LNHDA and SQIVND (reference sequence). Repertoires were generated with immunoSEQ multiplex PCR, while TCRdb's copy carries only in-frame clones and drops some. The sample yields approximately 12,000 clones, 60% to 80% seen once. Sequenced material: PBMCs, taken before ibrutinib treatment. The clonotype was recovered from a human donor with chronic lymphocytic leukemia. V usage is TRBV19 and J usage is TRBJ1-1; TRBD1 matches 9 bases. The CDR3 DNA reads TGTGCCAGTAGTAGCGGGACAGGGAGTTTCACTGAAGCTTTCTTT. Translation gives CASSSGTGSFTEAFF.